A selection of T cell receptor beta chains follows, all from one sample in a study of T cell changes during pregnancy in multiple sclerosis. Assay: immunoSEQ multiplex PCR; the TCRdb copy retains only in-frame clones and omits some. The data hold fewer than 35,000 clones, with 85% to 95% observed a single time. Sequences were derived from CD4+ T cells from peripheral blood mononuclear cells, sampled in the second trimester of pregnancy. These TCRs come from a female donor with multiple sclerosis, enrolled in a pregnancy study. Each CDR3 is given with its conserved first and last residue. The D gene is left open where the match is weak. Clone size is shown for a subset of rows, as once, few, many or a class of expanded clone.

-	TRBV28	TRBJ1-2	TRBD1	TGTGCCAGCAGTTTATGGGGACAGTCATATGGCTACACCTTC	CASSLWGQSYGYTF
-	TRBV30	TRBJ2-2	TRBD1	TGTGCCTTAGACACAGGGGGCACCGGGGAGCTGTTTTTT	CALDTGGTGELFF
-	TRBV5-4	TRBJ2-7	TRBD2	TGTGCCAGCACCTTCTCGGTAGCGGGAGACGAGCAGTACTTC	CASTFSVAGDEQYF
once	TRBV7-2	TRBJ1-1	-	TGTGCCAGCAGCTGGCAGGGTTACACTGAAGCTTTCTTT	CASSWQGYTEAFF
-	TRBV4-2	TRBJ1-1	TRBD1	TGTGCCAGCAGCCAAATGACAGGGGGCAAAACGAACACTGAAGCTTTCTTT	CASSQMTGGKTNTEAFF
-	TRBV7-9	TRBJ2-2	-	TGTGCCAGCAGCTTAGGGCAGGGCTTCCACACCGGGGAGCTGTTTTTT	CASSLGQGFHTGELFF
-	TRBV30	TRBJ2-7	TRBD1	TGTGCCTGGAAGGTAGACAGGGGGTCCTACGAGCAGTACTTC	CAWKVDRGSYEQYF
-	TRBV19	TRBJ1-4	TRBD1	TGTGCCAGTATGGACAGGGTGGAGGAAAAACTGTTTTTT	CASMDRVEEKLFF
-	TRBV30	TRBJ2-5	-	TGTGCCTGGAGCTGGGAGAATTGGAAGACCCAGTACTTC	CAWSWENWKTQYF
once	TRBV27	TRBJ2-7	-	TGTGCCACACAACAGCGGGCCGCCTACGAGCAGTACTTC	CATQQRAAYEQYF
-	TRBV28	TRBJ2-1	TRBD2	TGTGCCAGCAGTTTGGGCCGCGGGAGCATTTACAATGAGCAGTTCTTC	CASSLGRGSIYNEQFF
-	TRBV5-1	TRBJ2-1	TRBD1	TGCGCCAGCAGCCCGGGTCCGGGACAGACAAACAATGAGCAGTTCTTC	CASSPGPGQTNNEQFF
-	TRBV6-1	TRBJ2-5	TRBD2	TGTGCCAGCAGTGAAGCGCGGGGGGGACAGAGCCAAGAGACCCAGTACTTC	CASSEARGGQSQETQYF
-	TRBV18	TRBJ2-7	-	TGTGCCAGCTCACCCCGGGACACCTACGAGCAGTACTTC	CASSPRDTYEQYF
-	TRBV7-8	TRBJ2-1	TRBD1	TGTGCCAGCAGCTTAGCTGGAAGGGGGACAGGGTTCAATGAGCAGTTCTTC	CASSLAGRGTGFNEQFF
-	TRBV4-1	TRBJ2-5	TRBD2	TGCGCCAGCAGCCAAAGACTAGCGGGCTTATCCATGGAGACCCAGTACTTC	CASSQRLAGLSMETQYF
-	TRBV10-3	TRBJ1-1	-	TGTGCCATCAGTGAAACAGGAATGGGAATGAACACTGAAGCTTTCTTT	CAISETGMGMNTEAFF
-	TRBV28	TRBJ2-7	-	TGTGCCGGGCCCAGAGGGGGTTACGAGCAGTACTTC	CAGPRGGYEQYF
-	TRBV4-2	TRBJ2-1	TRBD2	TGTGCCAGCAGCCACCAGGGGACTAGCGAGATTTACAATGAGCAGTTCTTC	CASSHQGTSEIYNEQFF
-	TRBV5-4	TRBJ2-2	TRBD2	TGTGCCAGCAGCTCCACTAGCGGGAGGGGCGGGGAGCTGTTTTTT	CASSSTSGRGGELFF
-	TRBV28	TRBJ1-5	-	TGTGCCAGCAGTTTATCGATCCCTAGTGGGAATCAGCCCCAGCATTTT	CASSLSIPSGNQPQHF